Below are 17 T cell receptor beta chains sequenced from a single sample in a study of PD-L1 blockade in urothelial cancer. Using immunoSEQ multiplex PCR, the repertoire was profiled, and TCRdb retains in-frame clones only, with some absent. This table has tens of thousands of clones, nearly 90% appearing once. Time point denoted: pretreatment peripheral blood. The sequences come from PBMCs, collected around atezolizumab (anti-PD-L1) treatment. Receptors originate from a man in his sixties with urothelial cancer.

The chain joins TRBV15 to TRBJ2-7; possible D gene TRBD2, 6 bases. Trimming pared 3 bases from V and 6 bases from J, leaving 15 bases between. Looked up from germline, CDR1 is LNHNV and CDR2 is YYDKDF (reference sequence). The CDR3 length is 14 residues. This CDR3 reads CATSRPHGGSEQYF. The DNA of the CDR3 is TGTGCCACCAGCAGGCCCCACGGGGGAAGCGAGCAGTACTTC.

V and J are TRBV18 and TRBJ2-7, with TRBD1 as a possible D gene (6 bases). V was trimmed by 3 bases and J by 2 bases, leaving 11 bases between them. The V gene's germline CDR1 is KGHSH and CDR2 LQKENI. The CDR3 totals 14 residues. CDR3 nucleotides: TGTGCCAGCTCACCTGGGGACATTCCCTACGAGCAGTACTTC. Translating it yields CASSPGDIPYEQYF.

The chain combines TRBV7-3 with TRBJ2-1; no definite D call. Per germline, CDR1 SGHTA and CDR2 FQGTGA. V was shortened by 2 bases and J by 5 bases, with 7 bases between the two germline ends. This CDR3 spans 13 amino acids. The CDR3 sequence: CASSLSTNNEQFF. In DNA form, the CDR3 reads TGTGCCAGCAGCTTATCTACTAACAATGAGCAGTTCTTC.

CDR3 coding DNA: TGTGCCACCAGCGCCTTCCGAGCGGGGTTCAATGAGCAGTTCTTC. This sequence encodes CATSAFRAGFNEQFF. The chain links TRBV15 to TRBJ2-1; 7 nucleotides line up with TRBD2. From germline, CDR1 is LNHNV and CDR2 YYDKDF (reference sequence). The junction had 10 bases not matched to a gene; V was cut back by 5 bases and J by 6 bases. The CDR3 is 15 residues long. The full variable domain, its missing parts supplied by reference TRBV15 and TRBJ2-1, is DAMVIQNPRYQVTQFGKPVTLSCSQTLNHNVMYWYQQKSSQAPKLLFHYYDKDFNNEADTPDNFQSRRPNTSFCFLDIRSPGLGDTAMYLCATSAFRAGFNEQFFGPGTRLTVL.

This clone was detected once. The chain carries TRBV7-6 and TRBJ2-7; D is possibly TRBD1 (6 bases). The V gene lost 1 base and the J gene lost 5 bases, with 12 bases spanning the gap. CDR3 length: 14 residues. Germline loops: CDR1 SGHVS, CDR2 FNYEAQ. In nucleotides, the CDR3 is TGTGCCAGCAGCTTAGAAGGCAGGGGCCACGAGCAGTACTTC. Amino acids: CASSLEGRGHEQYF. Variable domain in full (rest from reference TRBV7-6 and TRBJ2-7): GAGVSQSPRYKVTKRGQDVALRCDPISGHVSLYWYRQALGQGPEFLTYFNYEAQQDKSGLPNDRFSAERPEGSISTLTIQRTEQRDSAMYRCASSLEGRGHEQYFGPGTRLTVT.

V usage is TRBV10-2 and J usage is TRBJ2-5, with D maybe TRBD2 (7 bases). Trimming removed 6 bases from V and 1 base from J, with 18 bases in between. Germline V gene lookup returns CDR1 WSHSY and CDR2 SAAADI. The CDR3 length is 16 residues. The CDR3, as DNA: TGCGCCAGCAGGACCCGTGAGGGGGAGGGCCAAGAGACCCAGTACTTC. Translated, it gives CASRTREGEGQETQYF.

For this clone: The same CDR3 also results from other DNA sequences found in this sample. For the CDR3, the DNA is TGCGCCAGCAGCATTGACAGGGGAGGCACTGAAGCTTTCTTT. As protein: CASSIDRGGTEAFF. The V and J genes are TRBV5-1 and TRBJ1-1; TRBD1 aligns across 8 bases. The CDR3 loop spans 14 amino acids. V gave up 4 bases and J gave up 4 bases; unmatched junction bases: 6. In germline, CDR1 is SGHRS, CDR2 YFSETQ.

The CDR3 DNA is TGTGCCAGCAGCTTAGTGCGGGGTCGGCACTTGAACACTGAAGCTTTCTTT. It encodes CASSLVRGRHLNTEAFF. This chain links TRBV11-2 with TRBJ1-1, with D unclear. Between the trimmed V and J ends, which lost 1 base and 0 bases, there was a span of 15 bases. From germline, CDR1 is SGHAT and CDR2 FQNNGV. The CDR3 length is 17 residues.

This chain links TRBV5-1 with TRBJ2-3; possibly TRBD2 for D (5 bases). CDR3 size: 12 residues. The germline CDR1 and CDR2 sequences are SGHRS and YFSETQ. V was pared by 2 bases and J by 6 bases, with 7 bases between. This CDR3 is CASSLERDTQYF. Written as DNA, the CDR3 is TGCGCCAGCAGCTTAGAGCGGGATACGCAGTATTTT.

The chain uses TRBV10-3 and TRBJ1-3; a weak D match, TRBD1 (5 bases). CDR1 ENHRY and CDR2 SYGVKD come from the germline V gene. V was clipped by 11 bases and J by 0 bases, with 14 bases between them. This CDR3 has 14 amino acids. Here the CDR3 DNA reads TGTGCCTCCCGCGGGGGGGACTCTGGAAACACCATATATTTT. It codes for CASRGGDSGNTIYF.

This sequence joins TRBV11-3 and TRBJ2-2; D is perhaps TRBD1 (6 bases). CDR3 length equals 16 residues. V was trimmed by 1 base and J by 0 bases, leaving 9 bases between them. Germline loops: CDR1 SGHNT, CDR2 YENEEA. CDR3 region: CASSLAGTTNTGELFF. CDR3 bases: TGTGCCAGCAGCTTAGCCGGGACAACGAACACCGGGGAGCTGTTTTTT.

The V and J genes are TRBV5-6 and TRBJ1-1, with TRBD1 matching over 7 bases. The germline V gene encodes CDR1 SGHDT and CDR2 YYEEEE. The CDR3 runs to 15 residues. Trimming at V came to 4 bases and at J to 8 bases, leaving 14 bases not matched to a gene. The CDR3 is CASSEAGTETFEAFF. The CDR3 DNA reads TGTGCCAGCAGCGAGGCCGGGACAGAGACCTTCGAAGCTTTCTTT.

This chain joins TRBV7-2 and TRBJ1-2; TRBD1 matches at 7 bases. The CDR3 totals 17 residues. Unmatched junction bases numbered 9, after V lost 0 bases and J lost 2 bases. Germline assignment: CDR1 SGHTA and CDR2 FQGNSA. The CDR3, as DNA: TGTGCCAGCAGCTTAGCGAGTAACAGGGGAGCCAACTATGGCTACACCTTC. Amino acids: CASSLASNRGANYGYTF.

The rearrangement joins TRBV19 to TRBJ1-5; D gene uncertain. CDR1 is LNHDA and CDR2 is SQIVND in the germline V gene (reference sequence). Trimming cost V 5 bases and J 1 base, with 9 bases left between them. The length of the CDR3 is 14 residues. The CDR3 sequence: CASSWQMSNQPQHF. The DNA for the CDR3 is TGTGCCAGTAGTTGGCAGATGAGCAATCAGCCCCAGCATTTT.

The rearrangement uses TRBV14 and TRBJ2-4; TRBD2 matches at 7 bases. Germline V CDR1 and CDR2: SGHDN, FVKESK. This CDR3 region has 15 residues. V lost 1 base and J lost 6; bases outside the gene matches: 6. CDR3 loop: CASSQGGSGGNIQYF. CDR3 DNA: TGTGCCAGCAGCCAAGGAGGGTCGGGGGGAAACATTCAGTACTTC.

The rearrangement joins TRBV10-3 to TRBJ2-1, with TRBD2 matching 7 bases. The CDR3 contains 21 residues. V trimming: 0 bases; J trimming: 2 bases; junction bases outside the gene matches: 19. Looked up from germline, CDR1 is ENHRY and CDR2 is SYGVKD. CDR3 sequence reads: CAISESIMPTGAAGAYNEQFF. Written as DNA, the CDR3 is TGTGCCATCAGTGAGTCGATCATGCCGACCGGGGCCGCGGGGGCCTACAATGAGCAGTTCTTC.

The CDR3 coding sequence is TGTGCCAGTAGTATGGGTCGCGCTTTTGGGAGAACCACAGATACGCAGTATTTT. Encoded protein: CASSMGRAFGRTTDTQYF. This sequence joins TRBV19 and TRBJ2-3; maybe TRBD2 (5 bases). The CDR3 contains 18 residues. V dropped 3 bases and J dropped 2 bases, with 21 bases sitting between them. Per the germline V gene, CDR1 is LNHDA and CDR2 is SQIVND (reference sequence).